A single sample is the source of the 31 T cell receptor beta chains below, sequenced in a study of blood T cell repertoires in COVID-19 (dated by TCRdb to between 2020 and 2021). Library construction relied on the immunoSEQ multiplex PCR assay. In its TCRdb copy, this immuneACCESS table keeps in-frame sequences only and misses some clones. Where compared with another copy, unresolved V genes explain less than half of these, and the others have no known cause. This sample is represented by 130,000 to 150,000 clones; around 85% of them were singletons. Of the sample, around 3.1% falls within the top ten clones. The sequenced sample was peripheral blood. The receptors stem from a woman aged 40-49 years with active or convalescent COVID-19.

This clone has only one observation. The chain uses TRBV7-2 and TRBJ2-1; D not certain. The length of the CDR3 is 16 residues. V was shortened by 4 bases and J by 0 bases, with 13 bases between the two germline ends. In germline, CDR1 is SGHTA, CDR2 FQGNSA. In DNA, the CDR3 is TGTGCCAGCAGCTACGCGGATCTTAGCTCCTACAATGAGCAGTTCTTC. This gives the protein CASSYADLSSYNEQFF.

This clone was detected once. The chain carries TRBV6-5 and TRBJ2-5; a possible D gene is TRBD2 (6 bases). CDR3 length: 12 amino acids. V gave up 11 bases and J gave up 5 bases, with 15 bases separating them. Per the germline V gene, CDR1 is MNHEY and CDR2 is SVGAGI. Written as DNA, the CDR3 is TGTGCCCACTCCCCGGGACTGGAGACCCAGTACTTC. Translated, it gives CAHSPGLETQYF.

The gene calls are TRBV29-1 and TRBJ1-1; D is unclear. V gave up 3 bases and J gave up 6 bases, with 11 bases separating them. The CDR3 has 12 amino acids. Germline V CDR1 and CDR2: SQVTM, ANQGSEA. Written as DNA, the CDR3 is TGCAGCGTTGATGTCCAGTACCCTGAAGCTTTCTTT. This codes for CSVDVQYPEAFF.

The chain carries TRBV11-2 and TRBJ1-1, with D perhaps matching TRBD1 (6 bases). Germline CDR1 SGHAT, CDR2 FQNNGV. The CDR3 is made up of 14 amino acids. Trimming took off 5 bases at V and 1 base at J, with 11 bases between the two ends. CDR3 amino acids: CASSKKTGNTEAFF. In DNA form, the CDR3 reads TGTGCCAGCAGCAAAAAGACAGGGAACACTGAAGCTTTCTTT.

The V call is TRBV27, the J call TRBJ2-2; D gene unclear. Trimming left V 5 bases short and J 2 bases short, with 6 bases between. This CDR3 is 13 amino acids long. Germline V lookup: CDR1 MNHEY, CDR2 SMNVEV (reference sequence). CDR3 region: CASSHGNTGELFF. The CDR3 DNA reads as TGTGCCAGCAGTCATGGCAACACCGGGGAGCTGTTTTTT.

The rearrangement uses TRBV18 and TRBJ2-5; 12 nucleotides match TRBD1. The CDR3 consists of 14 residues. Looked up from germline, CDR1 is KGHSH and CDR2 is LQKENI. The V gene end was trimmed by 7 bases and the J gene end by 4 bases; junction bases not matched to a gene: 4. For the CDR3, the DNA is TGTGCCAGCTACGGGACAGGGGGCGGAGAGACCCAGTACTTC. Its translation is CASYGTGGGETQYF.

The rearrangement links TRBV19 to TRBJ1-5; D not certain. V was shortened by 3 bases and J by 9 bases, with 15 bases between the two germline ends. Germline CDR1 reads LNHDA; CDR2 reads SQIVND (reference sequence). The CDR3 has 14 amino acids. This chain's CDR3 is CASSITTGKGPQHF. The CDR3 nucleotides read TGTGCCAGTAGTATCACGACGGGGAAAGGGCCCCAGCATTTT.

V gene TRBV28 combines with J gene TRBJ2-7; D remains unclear. This CDR3 contains 13 residues. Germline V gene data show CDR1 as MDHEN and CDR2 as SYDVKM. With 1 base removed from V and 2 bases from J, the gap between germline ends came to 6 bases. The CDR3: CASSLSVPYEQYF. The CDR3 nucleotides read TGTGCCAGCAGTTTATCGGTCCCCTACGAGCAGTACTTC.

The chain has TRBV5-1 and TRBJ2-6, with 8 bases fitting TRBD2. This CDR3 comprises 16 residues. The germline V gene has CDR1 SGHRS and CDR2 YFSETQ. Trimming at V came to 5 bases and at J to 4 bases, leaving 8 bases not matched to a gene. The CDR3, as DNA: TGCGCCAGCAGGGGGCGGGGGGCGCAAGGGGCCAACGTCCTGACTTTC. It encodes CASRGRGAQGANVLTF.

This sequence joins TRBV6-5 and TRBJ2-5; D is possibly TRBD1 (6 bases). Germline V gives CDR1 MNHEY, CDR2 SVGAGI. V was clipped by 5 bases and J by 5 bases, with 12 bases between them. This CDR3 is 13 amino acids long. The CDR3 DNA reads as TGTGCCAGCAGTACAGGGAGATTGGAGACCCAGTACTTC. It specifies CASSTGRLETQYF.

This clone showed up just a few times. The chain employs TRBV5-1 and TRBJ2-7, with 10 bases lining up with TRBD2. CDR3 size: 16 residues. The V and J ends lost 4 bases and 0 bases, in that order; junction bases with no gene match: 7. Germline V gene sequence: CDR1 SGHRS, CDR2 YFSETQ. The DNA for the CDR3 is TGCGCCAGCAGCCCTAAATCTAGCGGGAGCTCCTACGAGCAGTACTTC. This codes for CASSPKSSGSSYEQYF.

The chain has TRBV5-1 and TRBJ1-5, with D perhaps TRBD1 (5 bases). Trimming left V 3 bases short and J 0 bases short, with 10 bases between. The germline gives CDR1 SGHRS, CDR2 YFSETQ. This CDR3 is built from 15 residues. CDR3 DNA: TGCGCCAGCAGCTGGGACGGGGGTAGCAATCAGCCCCAGCATTTT. Its translation is CASSWDGGSNQPQHF.

The CDR3 here is CASSRYNTEAFF. The CDR3 DNA reads TGTGCCAGCAGCCGCTACAACACTGAAGCTTTCTTT. The chain couples TRBV14 to TRBJ1-1; no clear D gene. Trimming cost V 4 bases and J 2 bases, with 5 bases left between them. Germline V gene sequence: CDR1 SGHDN, CDR2 FVKESK. The CDR3 contains 12 residues.

The rearrangement links TRBV5-8 to TRBJ2-2, with a weak D call TRBD1 (6 bases). Looked up from germline, CDR1 is SGHTS and CDR2 is YDEGEE. V was clipped by 1 base and J by 6 bases, with 10 bases between them. CDR3 length: 14 residues. The CDR3 reads CASSLTGSAGELFF. Written as DNA, the CDR3 is TGTGCCAGCAGCTTGACAGGGTCGGCCGGGGAGCTGTTTTTT.

The V gene is TRBV7-2, the J gene TRBJ2-5; tentative D call: TRBD2 (6 bases). Germline CDR1 SGHTA, CDR2 FQGNSA. CDR3 length: 17 amino acids. The ends were cut back, 3 bases at V and 0 bases at J, with 17 bases in the middle. The CDR3 here is CASSFPSLATYQETQYF. For the CDR3, the DNA is TGTGCCAGCAGCTTTCCATCCCTAGCGACGTACCAAGAGACCCAGTACTTC.

The chain has TRBV18 and TRBJ2-2; possibly TRBD2 for D (6 bases). Germline-derived CDR1 and CDR2 are KGHSH and LQKENI. Between the trimmed V and J ends, which lost 3 bases and 3 bases, there was a span of 8 bases. The CDR3 covers 14 residues. The CDR3 sequence is CASSPRLDTGELFF. In DNA form, the CDR3 reads TGTGCCAGCTCACCCCGACTAGACACCGGGGAGCTGTTTTTT.

The chain links TRBV18 to TRBJ1-3, with D possibly TRBD1 on 6 matching bases. The ends were cut back, 2 bases at V and 3 bases at J, with 11 bases in the middle. Per germline, CDR1 KGHSH and CDR2 LQKENI. The CDR3 sequence is 15 residues long. The CDR3 nucleotides read TGTGCCAGCTCACCATCAGGGGCGTATGGAAACACCATATATTTT. This sequence encodes CASSPSGAYGNTIYF.

This chain joins TRBV6-2 or TRBV6-3 and TRBJ2-5; 9 bases map to TRBD1. Unmatched junction bases numbered 7, after V lost 7 bases and J lost 7 bases. The germline CDR1 and CDR2 sequences are MNHEY and SVGEGT. The length of the CDR3 is 13 residues. Written as DNA, the CDR3 is TGTGCCAGCACCCCCGGGACAGGGTGGACCCAGTACTTC. Translating it yields CASTPGTGWTQYF.

The J gene is TRBJ2-7, the V gene TRBV5-1; 7 bases agree with TRBD1. The germline V gene encodes CDR1 SGHRS and CDR2 YFSETQ. V trimming: 5 bases; J trimming: 0 bases; junction bases outside the gene matches: 5. The CDR3 is 14 residues long. The CDR3 region has the DNA TGCGCCAGCAGTTCAGGGGACAGCTCCTACGAGCAGTACTTC. Its protein is CASSSGDSSYEQYF.

The genes are TRBV11-2 and TRBJ1-4; TRBD1 matches at 8 bases. The V gene's germline CDR1 is SGHAT and CDR2 FQNNGV. V was pared by 4 bases and J by 4 bases, with 8 bases of the junction left unmatched. This CDR3 is built from 16 residues. CDR3 protein: CASSWGDDRGNEKLFF. The CDR3, as DNA: TGTGCCAGCAGCTGGGGAGATGACAGGGGTAATGAAAAACTGTTTTTT.

Only a few counts were recorded for this clone. The chain joins TRBV5-6 to TRBJ1-6, with D possibly TRBD1 on 6 matching bases. V gave up 4 bases and J gave up 6 bases, with 14 bases separating them. The CDR3 is made up of 15 amino acids. Germline loops: CDR1 SGHDT, CDR2 YYEEEE. Written as DNA, the CDR3 is TGTGCCAGCAGCCCCCGGGGGGCTTCTAATTCACCCCTCCACTTT. Residues: CASSPRGASNSPLHF.

The chain has TRBV19 and TRBJ1-2; possibly TRBD1 for D (5 bases). The CDR3 has 15 amino acids. The germline V and J ends were trimmed by 5 bases and 7 bases, with 20 bases remaining between them. Germline values: CDR1 LNHDA, CDR2 SQIVND (reference sequence). CDR3 sequence: CASSAAEGALGGYTF. The CDR3 nucleotides read TGTGCCAGTAGTGCCGCGGAAGGGGCCCTTGGTGGCTACACCTTC.

The J gene is TRBJ2-1, the V gene TRBV6-2 or TRBV6-3; TRBD2 agrees at 8 bases. Losses at the gene ends were 2 bases for V and 4 bases for J; bases not matched to a gene: 10. The CDR3 sequence is 17 residues long. Looked up from germline, CDR1 is MNHEY and CDR2 is SVGEGT. The CDR3 protein is CASSYRGSSGLYNEQFF. The CDR3 DNA sequence: TGTGCCAGCAGTTACAGGGGCTCTAGCGGGCTGTACAATGAGCAGTTCTTC.

This clone was observed once. The chain has TRBV6-5 and TRBJ1-1, with a weak D call TRBD1 (6 bases). This CDR3 region has 14 residues. V was trimmed by 4 bases and J by 5 bases, leaving 14 bases between them. Germline CDR1 is MNHEY and CDR2 is SVGAGI. CDR3 nucleotide sequence: TGTGCCAGCAGTTTCAGGGGAGGGGGAACTGAAGCTTTCTTT. Translated: CASSFRGGGTEAFF.

This chain connects TRBV27 to TRBJ1-2, with 7 bases aligning to TRBD1. There are 15 residues in the CDR3. The V gene end was trimmed by 5 bases and the J gene end by 5 bases; junction bases not matched to a gene: 11. The germline V gene encodes CDR1 MNHEY and CDR2 SMNVEV (reference sequence). The chain's CDR3 is CASSPTQGLGYGYTF. The CDR3 DNA is TGTGCCAGCAGTCCAACACAGGGGCTGGGGTATGGCTACACCTTC.

This chain links TRBV7-2 with TRBJ1-5; D possibly corresponds to TRBD1 (6 bases). The V gene lost 5 bases and the J gene lost 3 bases, with 20 bases spanning the gap. The CDR3 has 17 amino acids. CDR1 and CDR2 from the germline V gene are SGHTA and FQGNSA. The CDR3 loop reads CASSLKPVDRNNQPQHF. CDR3 nucleotides: TGTGCCAGCAGCCTTAAACCCGTGGACAGAAACAATCAGCCCCAGCATTTT.

This clone was detected once. This chain connects TRBV4-3 to TRBJ2-3, with no clear D. CDR1 is LGHNA, CDR2 YSLEER, per germline. V lost 4 bases and J 6 bases, leaving 11 bases between the germline ends. The CDR3 runs to 13 residues. The CDR3 DNA reads as TGCGCCAGCAGCCCCTTTCCCCAGGATACGCAGTATTTT. This translates into CASSPFPQDTQYF.

The chain combines TRBV2 with TRBJ2-7; 9 bases map to TRBD1. The CDR3 has 15 residues. Losses at the gene ends were 8 bases for V and 7 bases for J; bases not matched to a gene: 15. The V gene's germline CDR1 is SNHLY and CDR2 FYNNEI. The CDR3 sequence is CASFRTRDRASEQYF. In DNA, the CDR3 is TGTGCCAGCTTTCGAACCAGGGACAGGGCTTCGGAGCAGTACTTC.

V usage is TRBV28 and J usage is TRBJ2-2; 8 nucleotides line up with TRBD2. The CDR3 length is 14 residues. V lost 8 bases and J lost 1; bases outside the gene matches: 3. The germline V gene has CDR1 MDHEN and CDR2 SYDVKM. This CDR3 is CASLTSGNTGELFF. The CDR3 DNA sequence: TGTGCCAGCCTCACTAGCGGGAACACCGGGGAGCTGTTTTTT.

The chain is built from TRBV5-1 and TRBJ2-3, with a weak D call TRBD1 (5 bases). Germline CDR1 reads SGHRS; CDR2 reads YFSETQ. CDR3 size: 16 residues. V lost 0 bases to trimming and J lost 8 bases, with 19 bases between them. The CDR3 bases are TGCGCCAGCAGCTTGGGATCCCCCGCGACACAGGCTACGCAGTATTTT. Protein: CASSLGSPATQATQYF.

The chain couples TRBV24-1 to TRBJ2-3; no firm D call. The V and J ends lost 3 bases and 0 bases respectively, with 9 bases between them. This CDR3 is 15 amino acids long. Germline CDR1 KGHDR, CDR2 SFDVKD. CDR3 nucleotide sequence: TGTGCCACCAGTGATCCAGAGGCTAGCACAGATACGCAGTATTTT. It translates to CATSDPEASTDTQYF.